This TCR beta chain is drawn from a study of blood T cell repertoires in COVID-19 (dated by TCRdb to between 2020 and 2021). Regarding the research as a whole: Samples from collaborators originated in the United States, Italy and Spain and spanned both the acute and convalescent phases of COVID-19. The prospective study material was composed of cDNA or gDNA derived from T cells, B-cell-depleted T cells, or PBMCs. The dataset comprised deeply sampled blood TCRbeta repertoires from subjects exposed to, actively infected with, or recovered from COVID-19. The repertoires were made available in a free public database intended to serve as a resource for research on the immune response to SARS-CoV-2. Samples came from the ongoing ImmuneRACE study (first 160 participants) plus 1,254 subjects from 6 global collaborators. Nearly every sample came with metadata listing a de-identified subject ID, COVID-19 status, age in years and sex. Where available, HLA class I and class II types were obtained from metadata supplied by the sample provider rather than from assay-based typing.

TCRbeta CDR3 regions were amplified from genomic DNA by means of the immunoSEQ Assay, a bias-controlled multiplex PCR. The paper's processing steps were these. The number of nucleated cells in each sample was estimated by amplification of reference gene primers within the assay. To quantify the absolute abundance of each unique TCRbeta CDR3 rearrangement, sequence reads were collapsed and filtered. For each sample, productive Simpson clonality was calculated as the square root of Simpson's diversity index over productive rearrangements. TCRdb's version of the immuneACCESS table is confined to in-frame rearrangements and falls short of the full clone set. An unresolved V gene accounts for under half of the shortfall where checked; the remainder is of unknown origin. The DNA gave D and trimming, while V, J and clone size come from that table. Recorded for this sample are about 130,000 clones; over 80% of them occurred a single time. The ten top clones hold 2% to 3% of the sample.

Summary of the overall study and its limitations: How much clinical and demographic metadata was included differed by source and by participant, and the metadata was provided uncurated.

Concerning this clone: Its antigen is currently not known. Qualities for individual bases were not recorded, and no much larger clone is one base off.

Each collaborating institution followed its own protocols to collect whole blood in K2EDTA tubes. For TCRbeta analysis, collaborators shipped samples as frozen whole blood, isolated PBMCs, or DNA extracted from either of those sample types. The germline V gene (reference sequence) specifies SGHKS as CDR1 and YYEKEE as CDR2. V is shortened by 3 bases, J by 3 bases, and the region joining them spans 13 bases. Counted from cysteine to phenylalanine, this CDR3 has 14 amino acids. Only the CDR3 DNA stays, 42 bases, in frame from base 1. The TCR comes from a man in his forties or fifties with active COVID-19. The rearrangement combines TRBV5-5 with TRBJ2-7; perhaps TRBD2 is the D gene, with 6 bases matching. The source material was peripheral blood. CDR3 region: CASSYQPGVYEQYF. The nucleotide sequence reads TGTGCCAGCAGCTATCAACCGGGGGTCTACGAGCAGTACTTC.